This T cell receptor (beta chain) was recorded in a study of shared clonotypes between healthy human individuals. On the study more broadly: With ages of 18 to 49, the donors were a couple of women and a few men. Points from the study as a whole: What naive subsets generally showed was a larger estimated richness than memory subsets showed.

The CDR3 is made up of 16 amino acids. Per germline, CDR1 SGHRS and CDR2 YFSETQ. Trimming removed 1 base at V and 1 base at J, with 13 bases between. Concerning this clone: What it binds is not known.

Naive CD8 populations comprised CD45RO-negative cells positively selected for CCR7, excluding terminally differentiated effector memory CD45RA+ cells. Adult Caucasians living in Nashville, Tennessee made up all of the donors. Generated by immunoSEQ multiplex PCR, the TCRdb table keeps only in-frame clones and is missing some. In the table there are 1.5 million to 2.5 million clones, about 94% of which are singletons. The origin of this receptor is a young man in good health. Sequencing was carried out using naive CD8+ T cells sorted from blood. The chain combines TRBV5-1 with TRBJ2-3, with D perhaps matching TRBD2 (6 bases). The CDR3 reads CASSLRGALRTDTQYF. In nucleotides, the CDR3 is TGCGCCAGCAGCTTGCGCGGGGCCCTTCGCACAGATACGCAGTATTTT.